This T cell receptor beta chain emerged from a study of T cells after yellow fever vaccination. Study-level points and caveats: Researchers report a weaker secondary response that nonetheless peaked faster, day 5 versus 15. The appearance of a small share of clonotypes in both CD4 and CD8 compartments was observed. Abundant clonotypes from the bulk population could get into FACS-sorted repertoires as contaminants.

CDR1 is GTSNPN and CDR2 is SVGIG in the germline V gene (reference sequence). V was pared by 0 bases and J by 5 bases, with 4 bases between. The CDR3 has 11 amino acids. Production of TCR cDNA was by 5'RACE template switching, which also added a universal primer site and UMIs. MiXCR was run by TCRdb on the 5' RACE reads, yielding one entry per CDR3 protein. The table shows 550,000 or so distinct CDR3 sequences, with roughly a fifth occurring only once. For this clonotype: Antigen: not known.

The material was PBMCs, obtained 15 days after the yellow fever booster vaccination. The V call is TRBV30, the J call TRBJ1-1; D unresolved. This TCR was sampled from a man aged 30 to 39 who received the YFV17D yellow fever vaccine. The CDR3, as DNA: TGTGCCTGGAGTGTGATGACTGAAGCTTTCTTT. It codes for CAWSVMTEAFF.